This T cell receptor (beta chain) was retrieved from a study of blood T cell repertoires in COVID-19. The assay was immunoSEQ multiplex PCR, and TCRdb's table has in-frame clones only and misses some. The sample has approximately 200,000 clones; roughly 80% are singletons. This TCR was sampled from a woman of 80 years or more with COVID-19, enrolled during active disease. The material sequenced was peripheral blood.

CDR3 in amino acids: CASSQVTAGDNQPQHF. The CDR3 coding sequence is TGCGCCAGCAGCCAAGTTACCGCAGGGGACAATCAGCCCCAGCATTTT. The rearrangement links TRBV4-1 to TRBJ1-5; a possible D gene is TRBD1 (6 bases). CDR3 length equals 16 residues. Germline V gene data show CDR1 as MGHRA and CDR2 as YSYEKL. Trimming removed 1 base from V and 3 bases from J, with 13 bases in between.